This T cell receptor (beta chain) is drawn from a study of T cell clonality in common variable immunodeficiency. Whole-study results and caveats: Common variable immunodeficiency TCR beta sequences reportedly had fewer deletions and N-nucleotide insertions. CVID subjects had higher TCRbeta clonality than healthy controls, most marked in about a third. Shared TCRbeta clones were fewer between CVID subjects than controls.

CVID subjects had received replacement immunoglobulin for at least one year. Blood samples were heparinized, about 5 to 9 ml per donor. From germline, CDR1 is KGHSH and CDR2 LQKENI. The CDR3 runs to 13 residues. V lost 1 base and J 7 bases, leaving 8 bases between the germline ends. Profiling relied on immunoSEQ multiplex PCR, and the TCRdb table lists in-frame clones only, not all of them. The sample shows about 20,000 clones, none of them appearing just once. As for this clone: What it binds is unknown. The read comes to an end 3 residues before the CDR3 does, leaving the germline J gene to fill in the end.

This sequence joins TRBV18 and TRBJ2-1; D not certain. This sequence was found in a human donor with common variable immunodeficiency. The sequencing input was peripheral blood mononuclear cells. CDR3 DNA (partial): TGTGCCAGCTCACCACTGTCCGGGAATGAG. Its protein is CASSPLSGNE. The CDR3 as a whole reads CASSPLSGNEQFF.